This T cell receptor beta chain comes out of a study of tumor-infiltrating lymphocytes in primary liver carcinoma. Regarding the study as a whole: Researchers report that only about 7.5-25% of top clones turned up in all five tumor regions. Lower overlap was observed for tumor-adjacent and tumor-blood pairs relative to tumor region pairs.

Co-extraction of both nucleic acids (RNA and DNA) used roughly 19-33 mg of unsorted bulk tissue. Patients had primary liver carcinoma treated by surgical resection. Each sampled tumor had five separate regions taken from it. TCR beta cDNA was prepared out of roughly 0.5 ug total RNA by means of a constant-region primer. Three nested multiplex PCR rounds, a slightly modified ARM-PCR, produced the libraries for TCR beta. Researchers ran the first two PCR rounds for roughly 10 cycles each with TRBV1-TRBV30 forward primers and a C-beta reverse primer. TCRdb re-derived calls from the multiplex PCR reads in MiXCR, one entry per CDR3 protein. The sample consists of tens of thousands of distinct CDR3 sequences, 55% to 85% of them appearing once. About this clonotype itself: What it binds is not known.

Looked up from germline, CDR1 is SGHAT and CDR2 is FQNNGV. The CDR3 loop spans 15 amino acids. The clonotype comes from a middle-aged man with primary liver carcinoma and hepatitis B virus infection. The sample was liver tumor tissue from sampling region 1. Subset here: tumor region T1, superior pole. V gene TRBV11-2 combines with J gene TRBJ2-5, with 8 positions matching TRBD2. The CDR3 reads CISSLVLAGSETQYF. The DNA for the CDR3 is TGTATCAGCAGCTTGGTGCTAGCGGGTTCAGAGACCCAGTACTTC.